The rows below give T cell receptor beta chains drawn from one sample of a study of somatic mutations in cytotoxic T cells in rheumatoid arthritis. TCRdb's table, derived via immunoSEQ multiplex PCR, lists solely in-frame clones and lacks some. The table includes some 11,000 clones, roughly 70% detected once. Source material: CD8+ T cells sorted from blood. These TCRs come from an adult with rheumatoid arthritis. Each CDR3 is given with its conserved first and last residue. A D gene is named only where the DNA matches it firmly. Size is omitted from some rows. Given values are once, few, many or a class for expanded clones.

j_gene	d_gene	v_gene	abundance	CDR3aa	CDR3nt
TRBJ2-2	TRBD1	TRBV7-9	.	CASSSRQGGNTGELFF	TGTGCCAGCAGCTCACGACAGGGGGGGAACACCGGGGAGCTGTTTTTT
TRBJ1-5	TRBD1	TRBV4-1	few	CASSQDHPRTGGGSQPQHF	TGCGCCAGCAGCCAAGATCACCCTAGGACAGGGGGAGGGAGTCAGCCCCAGCATTTT
TRBJ1-1	.	TRBV9	.	CASSAGLTEAFF	TGTGCCAGCAGCGCAGGGTTAACTGAAGCTTTCTTT
TRBJ1-6	TRBD1	TRBV5-1	.	CASSQGGVSPLHF	TGCGCCAGCAGCCAGGGGGGAGTTTCACCCCTCCACTTT
TRBJ2-5	.	TRBV7-8	.	CASSFPWGETQYF	TGTGCCAGCAGCTTTCCCTGGGGGGAGACCCAGTACTTC
TRBJ2-3	TRBD2	TRBV29-1	.	CSVDGISTSVADTQYF	TGCAGCGTTGACGGAATCTCTACTAGCGTCGCAGATACGCAGTATTTT
TRBJ2-7	.	TRBV27	.	CASSLSVGYEQYF	TGTGCCAGCAGTTTATCGGTGGGATACGAGCAGTACTTC
TRBJ2-1	TRBD1	TRBV25-1	once	CASSETKQGSVNNEQFF	TGTGCCAGCAGTGAAACCAAACAGGGGAGCGTGAACAATGAGCAGTTCTTC
TRBJ2-3	TRBD1	TRBV6-1	.	CASSEATGGTDTQYF	TGTGCCAGCAGTGAAGCGACAGGGGGCACAGATACGCAGTATTTT
TRBJ1-1	.	TRBV27	once	CASSLLAWRSTEAFF	TGTGCCAGCAGTTTATTAGCGTGGAGGTCCACTGAAGCTTTCTTT
TRBJ2-7	TRBD1	TRBV23-1	medium-sized	CASRNRDRCYEQYF	TGCGCCAGCCGGAACCGGGACAGGTGCTACGAGCAGTACTTC
TRBJ1-6	.	TRBV9	.	CASSLTAGENSPLHF	TGTGCCAGCAGCCTTACAGCGGGTGAAAATTCACCCCTCCACTTT
TRBJ1-2	.	TRBV11-2	.	CASSETAENYGYTF	TGTGCCAGCAGCGAGACAGCTGAGAACTATGGCTACACCTTC
TRBJ1-1	.	TRBV19	few	CATSMALNTEAFF	TGTGCCACTAGCATGGCACTGAACACTGAAGCTTTCTTT
TRBJ2-7	TRBD1	TRBV27	.	CASSMTGPKSEQYF	TGTGCCAGCAGTATGACAGGGCCAAAGAGCGAGCAGTACTTC
TRBJ1-4	.	TRBV7-9	.	CASSGNEEVNEKLFF	TGTGCCAGCAGCGGAAATGAGGAGGTTAATGAAAAACTGTTTTTT
TRBJ2-7	.	TRBV20-1	.	CSAGYYEQYF	TGCAGTGCTGGTTACTACGAGCAGTACTTC
TRBJ1-2	TRBD1	TRBV29-1	once	CSVEVTDRGYGYTF	TGCAGCGTTGAAGTAACAGACAGGGGGTATGGCTACACCTTC
TRBJ2-1	.	TRBV11-2	.	CASSLGPTSYNEQFF	TGTGCCAGCAGCTTAGGGCCAACCTCCTACAATGAGCAGTTCTTC
TRBJ2-1	TRBD1	TRBV9	.	CASSVVATPTGGLYNEQFF	TGTGCCAGCAGCGTAGTAGCGACCCCGACAGGGGGCCTCTACAATGAGCAGTTCTTC
TRBJ2-1	.	TRBV18	.	CASSPPSSSYNEQFF	TGTGCCAGCTCACCACCGAGTAGCTCCTACAATGAGCAGTTCTTC
TRBJ1-6	TRBD1	TRBV19	.	CASSNLLTGTANSPLHF	TGTGCCAGTAGTAACCTCTTGACCGGGACAGCAAATTCACCCCTCCACTTT
TRBJ2-7	.	TRBV10-3	.	CAISDLGDTYYEQYF	TGTGCCATCAGTGATTTAGGGGACACCTACTACGAGCAGTACTTC
TRBJ2-1	.	TRBV12-5	once	CASGPVRGSYNEQFF	TGTGCTAGTGGCCCAGTGCGGGGCTCCTACAATGAGCAGTTCTTC
TRBJ2-7	TRBD1	TRBV11-3	.	CASSFSLVGTGSYEQYF	TGTGCCAGCAGCTTTTCATTAGTGGGGACAGGGTCCTACGAGCAGTACTTC
TRBJ1-2	TRBD1	TRBV6-5	.	CASSLGQGKGYTF	TGTGCCAGCAGTTTGGGACAGGGAAAGGGCTACACCTTC
TRBJ2-2	TRBD1	TRBV19	.	CASSIGTGAGELFF	TGTGCCAGTAGTATCGGGACAGGGGCCGGGGAGCTGTTTTTT
TRBJ1-5	.	TRBV19	.	CASSDSSYQPQHF	TGTGCCAGTAGCGACAGCTCATATCAGCCCCAGCATTTT
TRBJ1-1	.	TRBV27	.	CASSFGRGVTEAFF	TGTGCCAGCAGTTTTGGCAGGGGTGTCACTGAAGCTTTCTTT
TRBJ2-7	.	TRBV6-1	.	CASAKWYEQYF	TGTGCCAGCGCAAAGTGGTACGAGCAGTACTTC
TRBJ2-7	.	TRBV6-5	.	CASKVGTDSYEQYF	TGTGCCAGCAAAGTCGGGACGGACTCCTACGAGCAGTACTTC
TRBJ2-2	TRBD2	TRBV7-9	.	CASSRLAGEYTGELFF	TGTGCCAGCAGCCGACTAGCGGGGGAATACACCGGGGAGCTGTTTTTT
TRBJ2-7	.	TRBV13	few	CASSLHHEQYF	TGTGCCAGCAGCTTACATCACGAGCAGTACTTC
TRBJ1-2	.	TRBV2	.	CASSLGHFGYTF	TGTGCCAGCAGTTTAGGACACTTCGGCTACACCTTC
TRBJ2-1	TRBD1	TRBV4-1	.	CASQWAGGHEQFF	TGCGCCTCACAGTGGGCAGGGGGCCATGAGCAGTTCTTC
TRBJ1-1	TRBD1	TRBV28	few	CASSLVGQGLNTEAFF	TGTGCCAGCAGTTTAGTAGGACAGGGCCTGAACACTGAAGCTTTCTTT
TRBJ2-7	.	TRBV28	.	CASSSRERYYEQYF	TGTGCCAGCAGTAGCCGGGAGAGGTACTACGAGCAGTACTTC
TRBJ1-1	.	TRBV28	.	CASSLIQNTEAFF	TGTGCCAGCAGTTTAATACAGAACACTGAAGCTTTCTTT
TRBJ2-1	.	TRBV2	.	CASPKLHNEQFF	TGTGCCAGCCCGAAGCTCCACAATGAGCAGTTCTTC
TRBJ1-2	.	TRBV4-1	.	CASRANYGYTF	TGCGCCAGCAGAGCTAACTATGGCTACACCTTC
TRBJ2-1	.	TRBV18	.	CASSPSLDSRQDEQFF	TGTGCCAGCTCACCCTCATTGGACAGTCGGCAAGATGAGCAGTTCTTC
TRBJ1-2	.	TRBV4-1	.	CASSQDSRYTF	TGCGCCAGCAGCCAAGATAGCCGCTACACCTTC
TRBJ1-1	.	TRBV2	.	CASSETVLSMNTEAFF	TGTGCCAGCAGTGAAACAGTTCTTTCCATGAACACTGAAGCTTTCTTT
TRBJ1-1	.	TRBV19	.	CASSISGTGAEAFF	TGTGCCAGTAGTATTAGCGGGACTGGCGCTGAAGCTTTCTTT
TRBJ2-5	.	TRBV5-6	.	CASSLASETQYF	TGTGCCAGCAGCTTGGCCAGTGAGACCCAGTACTTC
TRBJ1-2	.	TRBV29-1	few	CSVEGITGYGYTF	TGCAGCGTTGAGGGGATCACGGGCTATGGCTACACCTTC
TRBJ2-7	.	TRBV19	few	CASSIYPGALYEQYF	TGTGCCAGTAGTATCTATCCGGGCGCCCTCTACGAGCAGTACTTC
TRBJ2-3	TRBD1	TRBV5-1	.	CASSLGGQGTDTQYF	TGCGCCAGCAGCTTGGGAGGACAGGGTACAGATACGCAGTATTTT
TRBJ1-1	.	TRBV19	.	CASSIPLGGEAFF	TGTGCCAGTAGTATCCCACTCGGGGGAGAAGCTTTCTTT
TRBJ2-7	TRBD1	TRBV11-2	.	CASSPGTGDLSEQYF	TGTGCCAGCAGCCCTGGGACAGGGGATCTTAGCGAGCAGTACTTC